What follows are 22 T cell receptor beta chains derived from one specimen sequenced in a study of blood T cell repertoires in COVID-19. Assay: immunoSEQ multiplex PCR; the TCRdb copy retains only in-frame clones and omits some. The data hold some 250,000 clones, with about nine tenths observed a single time. Sequencing was performed on PBMCs or T cells enriched from blood (not recorded which). The receptors derive from a man younger than 35 who had recovered from COVID-19.

The V gene is TRBV5-8, the J gene TRBJ2-5, with 8 bases lining up with TRBD1. The trim removed 4 bases at V and 5 bases at J, leaving 16 bases unmatched. CDR3 length: 17 residues. CDR1 is SGHTS and CDR2 is YDEGEE in the germline V gene. CDR3 DNA sequence: TGTGCCAGCAGCGGGGGCCGGACAGGGCGGATCTGGGAGACCCAGTACTTC. Translated: CASSGGRTGRIWETQYF.

The chain uses TRBV5-1 and TRBJ2-3; 11 nucleotides match TRBD2. The CDR3 runs to 17 residues. Germline V gene lookup returns CDR1 SGHRS and CDR2 YFSETQ. Trimming cost V 0 bases and J 2 bases; bases outside gene matches: 5. The CDR3 DNA sequence: TGCGCCAGCAGCTTGGAGAAACTAGCGGGAGACACAGATACGCAGTATTTT. Protein sequence: CASSLEKLAGDTDTQYF. Using reference TRBV5-1 and TRBJ2-3 for the parts outside the CDR3, the full variable domain is KAGVTQTPRYLIKTRGQQVTLSCSPISGHRSVSWYQQTPGQGLQFLFEYFSETQRNKGNFPGRFSGRQFSNSRSEMNVSTLELGDSALYLCASSLEKLAGDTDTQYFGPGTRLTVL.

V is TRBV7-9 and J is TRBJ2-3; 13 bases are a match to TRBD2. The CDR3 totals 16 residues. Germline loops: CDR1 SEHNR, CDR2 FQNEAQ (reference sequence). The V and J ends lost 5 bases and 0 bases, in that order; junction bases with no gene match: 2. Here the CDR3 DNA reads TGTGCCAGCAGCCCGGGACTAGCGGGAAGCACAGATACGCAGTATTTT. Its protein is CASSPGLAGSTDTQYF.

V gene TRBV4-1 combines with J gene TRBJ2-7; 7 bases agree with TRBD2. V trimming: 2 bases; J trimming: 6 bases; junction bases outside the gene matches: 7. This CDR3 region has 14 residues. Germline lookup yields CDR1 MGHRA and CDR2 YSYEKL. The CDR3 DNA reads as TGCGCCAGCAGCCAACCCGGGACTATTCCCGAGCAGTACTTC. This codes for CASSQPGTIPEQYF.

This clone was detected only once. The V gene is TRBV6-5, the J gene TRBJ1-1, with a possible D match to TRBD1 (6 bases). Germline V gene sequence: CDR1 MNHEY, CDR2 SVGAGI. The CDR3 is 16 residues long. V lost 0 bases and J lost 0, with 11 bases in between. Here the CDR3 DNA reads TGTGCCAGCAGTTACTCGAGGGGGAGAATGAACACTGAAGCTTTCTTT. It specifies CASSYSRGRMNTEAFF.

This rearrangement joins TRBV5-5 to TRBJ2-5; D unresolved. Germline CDR1 is SGHKS and CDR2 is YYEKEE (reference sequence). This CDR3 is built from 15 residues. V lost 3 bases, J lost 5 bases, and 17 bases lay in between. For the CDR3, the DNA is TGTGCCAGCAGCTCCTCCGGTCGGGTTATGGAGACCCAGTACTTC. Protein sequence: CASSSSGRVMETQYF.

The chain recombines TRBV11-2 with TRBJ2-1, with D perhaps TRBD2 (6 bases). The V end lost 8 bases, the J end lost 0 bases, and 11 bases lay between the germline ends. Per germline, CDR1 SGHAT and CDR2 FQNNGV. CDR3 size: 14 residues. The CDR3 coding sequence is TGTGCCAGCGGGACTGCTAGCTCCTACAATGAGCAGTTCTTC. Protein sequence: CASGTASSYNEQFF.

The chain links TRBV7-9 to TRBJ2-2; TRBD1 might be the D (6 bases). Per germline, CDR1 SEHNR and CDR2 FQNEAQ (reference sequence). This CDR3 is built from 16 residues. With 5 bases removed from V and 0 bases from J, the gap between germline ends came to 13 bases. The CDR3 sequence: CASSPRQAANTGELFF. In DNA form, the CDR3 reads TGTGCCAGCAGCCCTAGACAGGCCGCGAACACCGGGGAGCTGTTTTTT.

CDR3 nucleotide sequence: TGTGCCAGCAGCCTCCAGCCAGGACATAACTATGGCTACACCTTC. It is translated as CASSLQPGHNYGYTF. The chain carries TRBV5-6 and TRBJ1-2; a weak D match, TRBD1 (5 bases). V shed 4 bases and J shed 1 base, with 14 bases lying between them. The germline gives CDR1 SGHDT, CDR2 YYEEEE. The CDR3 consists of 15 residues.

V is TRBV28 and J is TRBJ1-3, with a tentative D call TRBD1 (6 bases). This CDR3 contains 14 residues. Trimming took off 6 bases at V and 6 bases at J, with 15 bases between the two ends. Germline CDR1 is MDHEN and CDR2 is SYDVKM. The CDR3 sequence is CASRKQGTQNTIYF. The CDR3 DNA is TGTGCCAGCAGAAAACAGGGAACTCAAAACACCATATATTTT.

The J gene is TRBJ1-6, the V gene TRBV11-3; TRBD1 matches 9 bases. The germline V gene encodes CDR1 SGHNT and CDR2 YENEEA. With 5 bases clipped from V and 0 bases from J, the junction kept 5 bases outside the gene matches. This CDR3 contains 17 residues. The CDR3 here is CASSPGQGSSYNSPLHF. CDR3 sequence (DNA): TGTGCCAGCAGCCCAGGACAGGGGAGCTCCTATAATTCACCCCTCCACTTT.

This clone appeared a few times. The V and J genes are TRBV7-9 and TRBJ2-5; 11 bases fit TRBD1. CDR1 and CDR2 from the germline V gene are SEHNR and FQNEAQ (reference sequence). V dropped 1 base and J dropped 5; count of bases not matched to a gene: 6. The CDR3 is 16 amino acids. The CDR3 DNA sequence: TGTGCCAGCAGCTTAGGTTGGACAGGGGGCTTTGAGACCCAGTACTTC. Amino acids: CASSLGWTGGFETQYF.

This chain uses TRBV2 with TRBJ1-5; the D is unclear. CDR3 length equals 14 residues. Germline lookup yields CDR1 SNHLY and CDR2 FYNNEI. The V end lost 7 bases, the J end lost 2 bases, and 12 bases lay between the germline ends. CDR3 sequence (DNA): TGTGCCAGCACCCCCTTCCTCGGCAATCAGCCCCAGCATTTT. Translation gives CASTPFLGNQPQHF.

This rearrangement joins TRBV5-8 to TRBJ1-2, with 10 bases lining up with TRBD1. Germline CDR1 is SGHTS and CDR2 is YDEGEE. The CDR3 is made up of 13 amino acids. Losses at the gene ends were 3 bases for V and 9 bases for J; bases not matched to a gene: 5. For the CDR3, the DNA is TGTGCCAGCAGCTCAGACAGGGGGCAGCGCTACACCTTC. The encoded protein is CASSSDRGQRYTF.

V usage is TRBV6-1 and J usage is TRBJ1-1; no firm D call. The V gene's germline CDR1 is MNHNS and CDR2 SASEGT. V lost 1 base, J lost 1 base, and 16 bases lay in between. CDR3 size: 17 residues. This CDR3 reads CASSEGMAAGENTEAFF. The CDR3 nucleotides read TGTGCCAGCAGTGAAGGAATGGCAGCCGGGGAGAACACTGAAGCTTTCTTT.

The count of this clone is one. The chain employs TRBV7-2 and TRBJ2-7; no reliable D call. V lost 0 bases to trimming and J lost 7 bases, with 7 bases between them. There are 12 residues in the CDR3. Germline CDR1 SGHTA, CDR2 FQGNSA. The CDR3 DNA sequence: TGTGCCAGCAGCTTAGCGGGCAGGGAGCAGTACTTC. This gives the protein CASSLAGREQYF.

The chain carries TRBV7-9 and TRBJ2-2; D is perhaps TRBD2 (7 bases). With 10 bases removed from V and 5 bases from J, the gap between germline ends came to 20 bases. The CDR3 runs to 15 residues. The germline gives CDR1 SEHNR, CDR2 FQNEAQ (reference sequence). CDR3 protein: CATPRGEGVTGELFF. The DNA of the CDR3 is TGTGCCACCCCGCGCGGGGAGGGGGTTACCGGGGAGCTGTTTTTT.

This chain links TRBV19 with TRBJ2-2; 10 bases line up with TRBD1. Germline V gives CDR1 LNHDA, CDR2 SQIVND (reference sequence). The ends lost 3 bases at V and 4 bases at J; junction bases unmatched: 2. There are 15 residues in the CDR3. CDR3 amino acids: CASSMDRGGTGELFF. CDR3 in DNA: TGTGCCAGTAGTATGGACAGGGGGGGCACCGGGGAGCTGTTTTTT.

CDR3 nucleotides: TGCGCCAGCAGTTCAGGGTCCTACGGCTACACCTTC. This gives the protein CASSSGSYGYTF. The chain employs TRBV5-1 and TRBJ1-2; D might be TRBD1 (5 bases). The germline V gene encodes CDR1 SGHRS and CDR2 YFSETQ. This CDR3 is 12 amino acids long. V was trimmed by 5 bases and J by 8 bases, leaving 13 bases between them.

This chain links TRBV9 with TRBJ1-3, with D maybe TRBD1 (5 bases). Germline V gives CDR1 SGDLS, CDR2 YYNGEE. Trimming cost V 4 bases and J 2 bases, with 13 bases left between them. This CDR3 contains 15 residues. The CDR3 coding sequence is TGTGCCAGCAGCAGATCGACGGACACTGGAAACACCATATATTTT. Translation: CASSRSTDTGNTIYF.

The rearrangement links TRBV2 to TRBJ2-3; D might be TRBD2 (6 bases). Germline V gene sequence: CDR1 SNHLY, CDR2 FYNNEI. The V end was cut by 5 bases, the J end by 6 bases, with 12 bases between. This CDR3 contains 13 residues. The CDR3 reads CASSPHGGDTQYF. The CDR3 coding sequence is TGTGCCAGCAGTCCCCATGGAGGGGATACGCAGTATTTT.

The chain is built from TRBV18 and TRBJ2-1; a weak D match, TRBD1 (5 bases). Germline CDR1 reads KGHSH; CDR2 reads LQKENI. V dropped 0 bases and J dropped 7 bases, with 10 bases sitting between them. The CDR3 is 14 amino acids. The CDR3 nucleotides are TGTGCCAGCTCACCACCCCAAGGGGATAATGAGCAGTTCTTC. Translation: CASSPPQGDNEQFF.